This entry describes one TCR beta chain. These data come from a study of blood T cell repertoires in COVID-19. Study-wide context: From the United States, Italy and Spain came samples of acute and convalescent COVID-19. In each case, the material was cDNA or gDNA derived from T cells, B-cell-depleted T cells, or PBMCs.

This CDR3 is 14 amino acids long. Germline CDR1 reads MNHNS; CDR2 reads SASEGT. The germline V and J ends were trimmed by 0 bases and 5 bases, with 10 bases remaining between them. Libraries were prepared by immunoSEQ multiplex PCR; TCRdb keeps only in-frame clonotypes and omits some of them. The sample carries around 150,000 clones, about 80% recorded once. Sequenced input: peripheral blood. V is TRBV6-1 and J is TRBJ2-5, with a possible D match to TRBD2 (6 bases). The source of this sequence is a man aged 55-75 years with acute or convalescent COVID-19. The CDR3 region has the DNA TGTGCCAGCAGTGAAGCAGGAGGGGCTGAGACCCAGTACTTC. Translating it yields CASSEAGGAETQYF.